A single sample gave rise to the 10 T cell receptor beta chains below, sequenced in a study of blood T cell repertoires in COVID-19. The method was immunoSEQ multiplex PCR; TCRdb's version includes in-frame clones alone and lacks a portion of them. The sample has about 150,000 clones, approximately 86% seen once; the top ten hold approximately 7%. Source material: peripheral blood. The source of these receptors is a man aged 50-60 years with active or convalescent COVID-19.

The V gene is TRBV6-5, the J gene TRBJ2-3; D is unclear. V dropped 5 bases and J dropped 4 bases, with 4 bases sitting between them. Germline-derived CDR1 and CDR2 are MNHEY and SVGAGI. CDR3 length equals 11 residues. CDR3 bases: TGTGCCAGCAGTACTCCAGATACGCAGTATTTT. It is translated as CASSTPDTQYF.

V and J are TRBV28 and TRBJ2-7; 10 nucleotides align to TRBD1. Germline V gene lookup returns CDR1 MDHEN and CDR2 SYDVKM. This CDR3 is built from 19 residues. J was trimmed by 3 bases and V by 5 bases; bases with no gene match: 19. CDR3 amino acids: CASSPGTGVSLAGHYEQYF. The CDR3 DNA reads TGTGCCAGCAGTCCCGGGACAGGGGTTAGTCTAGCGGGCCACTACGAGCAGTACTTC.

The chain employs TRBV14 and TRBJ1-2; 7 nucleotides match TRBD1. Germline CDR1 reads SGHDN; CDR2 reads FVKESK. This CDR3 is 13 amino acids long. V gave up 4 bases and J gave up 7 bases; unmatched junction bases: 6. The CDR3 loop reads CASSLTQGVGYTF. The CDR3, as DNA: TGTGCCAGCAGCCTAACGCAGGGGGTTGGCTACACCTTC. Variable domain in full (rest from reference TRBV14 and TRBJ1-2): EAGVTQFPSHSVIEKGQTVTLRCDPISGHDNLYWYRRVMGKEIKFLLHFVKESKQDESGMPNNRFLAERTGGTYSTLKVQPAELEDSGVYFCASSLTQGVGYTFGSGTRLTVV.

The chain joins TRBV18 to TRBJ1-6; D is unresolved. The CDR3 loop spans 15 amino acids. Germline V lookup: CDR1 KGHSH, CDR2 LQKENI. With 4 bases removed from V and 5 bases from J, the gap between germline ends came to 12 bases. CDR3 DNA: TGTGCCAGCTCACGATATGGGCAGGATAATTCACCCCTCCACTTT. Residues: CASSRYGQDNSPLHF.

CDR3 coding DNA: TGTGCCACCAGTGATCCGGGACAATATGGGGATACGCAGTATTTT. The encoded protein is CATSDPGQYGDTQYF. J is TRBJ2-3 and V is TRBV24-1; possible D gene TRBD1, 6 bases. The germline V gene encodes CDR1 KGHDR and CDR2 SFDVKD. The CDR3 is made up of 15 amino acids. V lost 3 bases to trimming and J lost 6 bases, with 15 bases between them.

The J gene is TRBJ2-3, the V gene TRBV10-3, with a possible D match to TRBD2 (6 bases). This CDR3 has 13 amino acids. Germline V lookup: CDR1 ENHRY, CDR2 SYGVKD. CDR3 sequence (DNA): TGTGCGAGCCGGGACTCGAGCACAGATACGCAGTATTTT. Translation: CASRDSSTDTQYF.

About this clone: Other DNA sequences of this sample code for an identical CDR3. The V gene is TRBV20-1, the J gene TRBJ2-5, with D tentatively TRBD1 (6 bases). The CDR3 covers 11 residues. Trimming took 6 bases from V and 5 from J, leaving 10 bases between them. Germline CDR1 is DFQATT and CDR2 is SNEGSKA (reference sequence). The CDR3 spells CSANRAETQYF. The CDR3 bases are TGCAGTGCGAACAGGGCGGAGACCCAGTACTTC.

The genes are TRBV18 and TRBJ1-2, with 7 bases identical to TRBD1. Germline CDR1 reads KGHSH; CDR2 reads LQKENI. This CDR3 contains 16 residues. The ends lost 3 bases at V and 0 bases at J; junction bases unmatched: 7. In DNA form, the CDR3 reads TGTGCCAGCTCACCGGCAGGGGGGTCATCTAACTATGGCTACACCTTC. It codes for CASSPAGGSSNYGYTF.

The chain combines TRBV4-1 with TRBJ2-7, with 10 bases matching TRBD1. CDR1 is MGHRA, CDR2 YSYEKL, per germline. V lost 4 bases and J lost 5; bases outside the gene matches: 2. This CDR3 has 13 residues. The CDR3 nucleotides read TGCGCCAGCAGCCGCGGACAGGGGGACGAGCAGTACTTC. Its protein is CASSRGQGDEQYF.

This chain uses TRBV30 with TRBJ1-3, with D unclear. V shed 2 bases and J shed 8 bases, with 7 bases lying between them. CDR3 length: 11 amino acids. The germline V gene encodes CDR1 GTSNPN and CDR2 SVGIG (reference sequence). CDR3 protein: CAWSYGDTIYF. CDR3 nucleotide sequence: TGTGCCTGGAGTTACGGAGACACCATATATTTT.